This T cell receptor beta chain was captured by sequencing in a study of blood T cell repertoires in COVID-19. About the research overall: From T cells, B-cell-depleted T cells, or PBMCs came the material, which was cDNA or gDNA.

Sequencing used immunoSEQ multiplex PCR; TCRdb keeps in-frame clones, though not all of them. Seen here are roughly 66,000 clones, 91% observed once, and the top ten hold about 7.9%. The CDR3 is 12 residues long. Germline CDR1 SGHKS, CDR2 YYEKEE (reference sequence). Trimming shortened V by 0 bases and J by 4 bases, and 4 bases separated the two germline ends. The chain combines TRBV5-5 with TRBJ1-2; D gene uncertain. What was sequenced was peripheral blood. The clonotype originates from a human donor in a cohort sampled during active COVID-19. The CDR3 reads CASSLASYGYTF. CDR3 sequence (DNA): TGTGCCAGCAGCTTGGCCTCCTATGGCTACACCTTC.